These 9 T cell receptor beta chains originate from one sample sequenced in a study of T cells expressing NK-cell markers. TCRdb reprocessed the 5' RACE reads, keeping one entry per CDR3 protein, no DNA. Listed are a few hundred thousand distinct CDR3 sequences; under 6.5% falls within the top ten. The sequenced sample was blood T cells: a sorted CD56 or NKG2C T cell subset, CD4+ or CD8+ T cells, or bulk PBMC T cells (not recorded which). These receptors all come from a man aged 18 to 69 in good health.

The chain employs TRBV20-1 and TRBJ1-5; the D gene TCRdb calls, TRBD1, cannot be checked with no DNA. Germline CDR1 is DFQATT and CDR2 is SNEGSKA (reference sequence). The CDR3 is 13 residues long. The CDR3 is CSAGTGSYQPQHF.

This rearrangement joins TRBV6-1 to TRBJ2-7; TCRdb proposes TRBD2, but this gene call is untestable without DNA. This CDR3 contains 13 residues. In germline, CDR1 is MNHNS, CDR2 SASEGT. CDR3 amino acids: CASSLQWSYEQYF.

The chain links TRBV12-3 or TRBV12-4 to TRBJ2-1; TCRdb indicates TRBD2, and absent DNA this call remains unverified. CDR3 length: 17 residues. CDR3 residues: CASSPKFSGSSYNEQFF.

V is TRBV5-1 and J is TRBJ2-3. Germline CDR1 reads SGHRS; CDR2 reads YFSETQ. The CDR3 sequence is 13 residues long. The CDR3 reads CASRQPALDTQYF.

V is TRBV12-3 or TRBV12-4 and J is TRBJ2-7. The CDR3 has 12 amino acids. The CDR3 sequence is CASSLRSYEQYF.

The V and J genes are TRBV20-1 and TRBJ2-3. The CDR3 is 12 residues long. Germline-derived CDR1 and CDR2 are DFQATT and SNEGSKA (reference sequence). The CDR3 loop reads CSAFLTSEKQYF.

The chain uses TRBV7-8 and TRBJ2-5; there is no DNA to check the TCRdb D call of TRBD1. Germline CDR1 is SGHVS and CDR2 is FQNEAQ. This CDR3 comprises 13 residues. CDR3 in amino acids: CASSLAGLGTQYF.

The chain has TRBV4-2 and TRBJ2-2; the D gene TCRdb calls, TRBD2, cannot be checked with no DNA. The CDR3 runs to 16 residues. CDR1 is LGHNA, CDR2 YNFKEQ, per germline. The chain's CDR3 is CASSQGLAGGAGELFF.

The chain uses TRBV3-1 and TRBJ2-2. This CDR3 is built from 12 residues. Germline assignment: CDR1 LGHDT and CDR2 YNNKEL (reference sequence). This CDR3 is CASREYTGELFF.